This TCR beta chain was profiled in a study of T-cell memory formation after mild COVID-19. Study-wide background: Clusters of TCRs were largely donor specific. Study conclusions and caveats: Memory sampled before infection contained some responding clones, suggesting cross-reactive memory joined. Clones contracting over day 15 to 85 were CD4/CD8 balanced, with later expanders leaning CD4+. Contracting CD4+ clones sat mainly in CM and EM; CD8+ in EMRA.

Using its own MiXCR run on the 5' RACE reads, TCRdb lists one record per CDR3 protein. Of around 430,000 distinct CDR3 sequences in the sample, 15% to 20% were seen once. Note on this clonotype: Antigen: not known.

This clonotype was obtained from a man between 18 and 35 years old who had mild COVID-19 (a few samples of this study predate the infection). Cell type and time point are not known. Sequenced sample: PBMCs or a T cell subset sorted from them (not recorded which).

The CDR3 DNA reads TGCGCCAGCAGCTTGGATGGGGCGTCCTACGAGCAGTACGTC. Amino acid sequence: CASSLDGASYEQYV. The chain couples TRBV5-1 to TRBJ2-7, with a possible D match to TRBD1 (5 bases). Germline CDR1 and CDR2: SGHRS and YFSETQ. The CDR3 covers 14 residues. V was clipped by 0 bases and J by 1 base, with 8 bases between them.